One and the same sample provided the 22 T cell receptor beta chains below, sequenced in a study of control samples from healthy donors and cancer patients. Assay: immunoSEQ multiplex PCR; the TCRdb copy retains only in-frame clones and omits some. Found here are over 100,000 clones, 90% of them singletons; the top ten hold 4.4%. The sequenced sample was blood. The receptors shown here come from a human donor in good health. The donor label of this sample is uncertain.

The DNA of the CDR3 is TGTGCCAGCAGCTTCGGGACTTCTAACTATGGCTACACCTTC. Its protein product is CASSFGTSNYGYTF. The chain combines TRBV11-2 with TRBJ1-2; a weak D match, TRBD1 (5 bases). Germline CDR1 SGHAT, CDR2 FQNNGV. Trimming removed 3 bases at V and 0 bases at J, with 8 bases between. This CDR3 comprises 14 residues. Drawing the rest from reference TRBV11-2 and TRBJ1-2, the complete variable domain is EAGVAQSPRYKIIEKRQSVAFWCNPISGHATLYWYQQILGQGPKLLIQFQNNGVVDDSQLPKDRFSAERLKGVDSTLKIQPAKLEDSAVYLCASSFGTSNYGYTFGSGTRLTVV.

The chain links TRBV6-1 to TRBJ2-3; D possibly uses TRBD1 or TRBD2 (6 bases each). Germline assignment: CDR1 MNHNS and CDR2 SASEGT. Trimming removed 0 bases from V and 2 bases from J, with 9 bases in between. The CDR3 totals 15 residues. CDR3 DNA sequence: TGTGCCAGCAGTGAAGCGCCGGGGGCCACAGATACGCAGTATTTT. Translation gives CASSEAPGATDTQYF.

V and J are TRBV12-3 or TRBV12-4 and TRBJ1-1; D perhaps matches TRBD1 (5 bases). The CDR3 consists of 13 residues. The V gene lost 8 bases and the J gene lost 0 bases, with 10 bases spanning the gap. The CDR3 here is CASAGQLNTEAFF. The CDR3 coding sequence is TGTGCCAGCGCTGGACAACTGAACACTGAAGCTTTCTTT.

The J gene is TRBJ2-1, the V gene TRBV16; TRBD1 aligns across 9 bases. Germline V gene data show CDR1 as KGHSY and CDR2 as FQNENV. The V and J ends lost 3 bases and 5 bases, in that order; junction bases with no gene match: 11. This CDR3 spans 17 amino acids. CDR3 protein: CASSQKRAGTGHNEQFF. CDR3 DNA: TGTGCCAGCAGCCAGAAAAGGGCCGGGACAGGGCACAATGAGCAGTTCTTC.

The rearrangement uses TRBV5-5 and TRBJ1-5; 7 nucleotides line up with TRBD1. Unmatched junction bases numbered 10, after V lost 4 bases and J lost 0 bases. This CDR3 is built from 17 residues. Germline V CDR1 and CDR2: SGHKS, YYEKEE (reference sequence). Written as DNA, the CDR3 is TGTGCCAGCAGCCCAACCTGGGACAGTCATAGCAATCAGCCCCAGCATTTT. Amino acids: CASSPTWDSHSNQPQHF.

V and J are TRBV3-1 (or the pseudogene TRBV3-2) and TRBJ2-7; TRBD1 aligns across 10 bases. CDR3 size: 16 residues. V dropped 4 bases and J dropped 5; count of bases not matched to a gene: 11. CDR1 and CDR2 from the germline V gene are LGHDT and YNNKEL (reference sequence). This CDR3 reads CASSRLLRQGAHEQYF. The CDR3 bases are TGTGCCAGCAGCCGACTACTTAGACAGGGGGCACACGAGCAGTACTTC.

The chain recombines TRBV5-4 with TRBJ2-5, with 7 bases aligning to TRBD2. The trim removed 2 bases at V and 1 base at J, leaving 2 bases unmatched. Germline V gene data show CDR1 as SGHNT and CDR2 as YYREEE (reference sequence). The CDR3 extends over 14 amino acids. CDR3 nucleotide sequence: TGTGCCAGCAGCTTTTGGACTAGCCAAGAGACCCAGTACTTC. Translation gives CASSFWTSQETQYF.

J is TRBJ2-2 and V is TRBV5-1; weak D call: TRBD2 (6 bases). Between the trimmed V and J ends, which lost 4 bases and 0 bases, there was a span of 16 bases. CDR3 length: 17 amino acids. Germline V CDR1 and CDR2: SGHRS, YFSETQ. CDR3 amino acids: CASSLGRGSSNTGELFF. The CDR3 DNA sequence: TGCGCCAGCAGCCTGGGACGGGGGTCATCGAACACCGGGGAGCTGTTTTTT.

The chain uses TRBV30 and TRBJ2-7, with no clear D. Germline assignment: CDR1 GTSNPN and CDR2 SVGIG (reference sequence). This CDR3 spans 11 amino acids. In nucleotides, the CDR3 is TGTGCTCTCAAATTGGTCTACGAGCAGTACTTC. Amino acids: CALKLVYEQYF.

V gene TRBV7-6 combines with J gene TRBJ2-5, with 8 nucleotides matching TRBD2. The trim removed 0 bases at V and 4 bases at J, leaving 7 bases unmatched. The germline CDR1 and CDR2 sequences are SGHVS and FNYEAQ. CDR3 length: 16 residues. CDR3 sequence reads: CASSLAFSGGRETQYF. The CDR3 DNA reads as TGTGCCAGCAGCTTAGCCTTCAGCGGGGGAAGAGAGACCCAGTACTTC.

V is TRBV6-5 and J is TRBJ2-1; 9 bases align to TRBD1. The germline gives CDR1 MNHEY, CDR2 SVGAGI. The CDR3 has 14 amino acids. V trimming: 10 bases; J trimming: 6 bases; junction bases outside the gene matches: 10. The CDR3 DNA reads TGTGCCATTTTCGACAGGGGGAGAGGCAATGAGCAGTTCTTC. This sequence encodes CAIFDRGRGNEQFF.

The genes are TRBV27 and TRBJ1-1; TRBD1 aligns across 7 bases. V gave up 5 bases and J gave up 3 bases; unmatched junction bases: 3. The V gene's germline CDR1 is MNHEY and CDR2 SMNVEV (reference sequence). There are 13 residues in the CDR3. The CDR3 spells CASSRQGDTEAFF. The CDR3 DNA reads TGTGCCAGCAGTCGACAGGGTGACACTGAAGCTTTCTTT.

This clone was seen a single time. The J gene is TRBJ1-2, the V gene TRBV5-6, with 8 bases aligning to TRBD1. With 2 bases clipped from V and 2 bases from J, the junction kept 8 bases outside the gene matches. Per germline, CDR1 SGHDT and CDR2 YYEEEE. The CDR3 contains 16 residues. The CDR3 here is CASSLWSRGQNYGYTF. CDR3 in DNA: TGTGCCAGCAGCTTATGGAGCAGGGGGCAGAACTATGGCTACACCTTC.

The genes are TRBV18 and TRBJ1-4, with a weak D call TRBD1 (5 bases). The CDR3 has 13 amino acids. V was cut by 6 bases and J by 3 bases, with 8 bases left in between. Germline V gene lookup returns CDR1 KGHSH and CDR2 LQKENI. The CDR3 is CASSDTANEKLFF. CDR3 coding DNA: TGTGCCAGCTCGGACACGGCTAATGAAAAACTGTTTTTT.

The DNA for the CDR3 is TGTGCTAGTGCCCTGAGCGACGAGCAGTACTTC. Translation: CASALSDEQYF. The chain carries TRBV12-5 and TRBJ2-7, with D unclear. From germline, CDR1 is LGHNT and CDR2 FRNRAP. This CDR3 contains 11 residues. The V end lost 7 bases, the J end lost 5 bases, and 9 bases lay between the germline ends.

This chain links TRBV7-2 with TRBJ1-4, with D possibly matching TRBD1 (5 bases). Trimming left V 1 base short and J 1 base short, with 19 bases between. CDR1 and CDR2 (germline): SGHTA, FQGNSA. This CDR3 spans 19 amino acids. CDR3 in amino acids: CASSLGGLKGPLTNEKLFF. CDR3 sequence (DNA): TGTGCCAGCAGCTTAGGAGGGTTGAAGGGACCTCTAACTAATGAAAAACTGTTTTTT.

Concerning this clone itself: Germline and junction disagree at one end, which may indicate a read error. The V gene is TRBV10-3, the J gene TRBJ2-7; D uncertain. The CDR3 runs to 17 residues. Looked up from germline, CDR1 is ENHRY and CDR2 is SYGVKD. The CDR3 coding sequence is TGTGCCATAAGTGGAGCTGTTGGGCGCGAAAGCTCCTACGAGCAGTACTTC. Translated, it gives CAISGAVGRESSYEQYF.

V usage is TRBV12-3 or TRBV12-4 and J usage is TRBJ2-7; a possible D gene is TRBD1 (5 bases). V dropped 6 bases and J dropped 6 bases, with 9 bases sitting between them. The CDR3 covers 11 residues. For the CDR3, the DNA is TGTGCCAGCAGAGCAGGGCGCGAGCAGTACTTC. This sequence encodes CASRAGREQYF.

The chain carries TRBV7-2 and TRBJ1-1; perhaps TRBD1 as D (5 bases). V shed 5 bases and J shed 0 bases, with 13 bases lying between them. CDR3 length: 15 amino acids. Germline V gene lookup returns CDR1 SGHTA and CDR2 FQGNSA. The CDR3 DNA is TGTGCCAGCAGCCCTCCTCGGGGCGTGAACACTGAAGCTTTCTTT. This gives the protein CASSPPRGVNTEAFF.

The chain has TRBV2 and TRBJ1-6; 10 bases fit TRBD1. Germline V lookup: CDR1 SNHLY, CDR2 FYNNEI. J lost 6 bases, V lost 7 bases, and 6 bases had no gene match. The CDR3 has 15 residues. The CDR3 nucleotides are TGTGCCAGCAAATTCGGGGACAGGGGTAATTCACCCCTCCACTTT. This gives the protein CASKFGDRGNSPLHF.

This clone was recorded at least ten times. V is TRBV6-1 and J is TRBJ1-2, with D possibly being TRBD1 (6 bases). This CDR3 has 15 residues. Germline V gives CDR1 MNHNS, CDR2 SASEGT. V was pared by 2 bases and J by 5 bases, with 15 bases between. The CDR3 is CASSERNGGNYGYTF. DNA for the CDR3: TGTGCCAGCAGTGAAAGGAACGGGGGCAATTATGGCTACACCTTC.

V and J are TRBV5-1 and TRBJ1-2; D gene unclear. The CDR3 sequence is 13 residues long. The V gene's germline CDR1 is SGHRS and CDR2 YFSETQ. V shed 5 bases and J shed 2 bases, with 10 bases lying between them. CDR3 bases: TGCGCCAGCAGAAGGGCGGCGAACTATGGCTACACCTTC. This codes for CASRRAANYGYTF. The whole variable domain, filled in from reference TRBV5-1 and TRBJ1-2, reads KAGVTQTPRYLIKTRGQQVTLSCSPISGHRSVSWYQQTPGQGLQFLFEYFSETQRNKGNFPGRFSGRQFSNSRSEMNVSTLELGDSALYLCASRRAANYGYTFGSGTRLTVV.